The source of this TCR beta chain is a study of graft-versus-host responses after intestinal transplantation. Study-wide context: Each recipient received anti-thymocyte globulin induction, then tacrolimus and steroids for 3 to 4 years.

This table comes from immunoSEQ multiplex PCR, and its TCRdb copy is limited to in-frame clones, with some not included. The repertoire holds some 41,000 clones, with under 90% as singletons. The germline V gene encodes CDR1 SNHLY and CDR2 FYNNEI. This CDR3 is built from 15 residues. Trimming at V came to 2 bases and at J to 4 bases, leaving 7 bases not matched to a gene. This sequence originates from a human patient who received an intestinal transplant, so some T cells may come from the graft donor. The gene calls are TRBV2 and TRBJ2-7, with TRBD1 identical over 8 bases. The sequencing used PBMCs, collected around 280 days after transplant. The CDR3 loop reads CASSERTGKRYEQYF. Here the CDR3 DNA reads TGTGCCAGCAGTGAAAGGACAGGGAAGAGATACGAGCAGTACTTC.